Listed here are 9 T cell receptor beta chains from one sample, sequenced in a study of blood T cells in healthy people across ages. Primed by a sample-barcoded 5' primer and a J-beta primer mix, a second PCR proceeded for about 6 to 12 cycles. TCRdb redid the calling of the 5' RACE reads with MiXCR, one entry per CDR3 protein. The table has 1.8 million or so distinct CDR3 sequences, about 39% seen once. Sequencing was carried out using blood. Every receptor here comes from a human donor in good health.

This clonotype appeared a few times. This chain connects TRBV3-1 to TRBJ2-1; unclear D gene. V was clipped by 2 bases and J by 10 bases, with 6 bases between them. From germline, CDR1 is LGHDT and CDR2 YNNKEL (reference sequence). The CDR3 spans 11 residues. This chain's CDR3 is CASSQTWEQFF. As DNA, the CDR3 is TGTGCCAGCAGCCAAACGTGGGAGCAGTTCTTC.

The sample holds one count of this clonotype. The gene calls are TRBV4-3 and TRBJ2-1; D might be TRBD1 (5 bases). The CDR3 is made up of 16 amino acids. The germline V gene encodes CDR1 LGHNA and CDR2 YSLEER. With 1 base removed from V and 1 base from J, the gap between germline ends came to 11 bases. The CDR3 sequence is CASSQAYQGSYNEQFF. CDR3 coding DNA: TGCGCCAGCAGCCAAGCATATCAGGGTTCCTACAATGAGCAGTTCTTC.

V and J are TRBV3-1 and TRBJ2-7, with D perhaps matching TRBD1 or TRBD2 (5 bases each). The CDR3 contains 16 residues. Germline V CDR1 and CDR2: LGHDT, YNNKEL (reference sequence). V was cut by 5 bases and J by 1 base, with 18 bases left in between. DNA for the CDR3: TGTGCCAGCAGCGAGGGTCGGGGCCTACTATCCTACGAGCAGTACTTC. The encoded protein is CASSEGRGLLSYEQYF.

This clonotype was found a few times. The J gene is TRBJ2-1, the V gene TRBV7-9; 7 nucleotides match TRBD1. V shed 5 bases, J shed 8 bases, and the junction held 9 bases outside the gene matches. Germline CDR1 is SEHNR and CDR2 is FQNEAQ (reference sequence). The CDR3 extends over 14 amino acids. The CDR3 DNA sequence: TGTGCCAGCAGCCTCCGAGACAGGGCCCATGAGCAGTTCTTC. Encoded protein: CASSLRDRAHEQFF.

The CDR3 here is CSVVITGGNGYTF. Written as DNA, the CDR3 is TGCAGCGTTGTAATCACAGGGGGCAATGGCTACACCTTC. This chain joins TRBV29-1 and TRBJ1-2, with 9 bases lining up with TRBD1. Germline trimming cut 4 bases from V and 6 bases from J; bases unmatched to any gene: 6. Per germline, CDR1 SQVTM and CDR2 ANQGSEA. The CDR3 has 13 amino acids.

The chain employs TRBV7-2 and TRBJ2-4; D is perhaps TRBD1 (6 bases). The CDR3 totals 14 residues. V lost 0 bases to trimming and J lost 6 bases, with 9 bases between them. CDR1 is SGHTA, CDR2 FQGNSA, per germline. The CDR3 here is CTSSLATGINIQYF. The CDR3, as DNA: TGTACCAGCAGCTTAGCTACAGGGATAAACATTCAGTACTTC.

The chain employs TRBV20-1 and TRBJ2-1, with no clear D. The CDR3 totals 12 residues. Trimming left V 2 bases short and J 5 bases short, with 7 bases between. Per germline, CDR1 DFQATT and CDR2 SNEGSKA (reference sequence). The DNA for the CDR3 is TGCAGTGCTAGACATACAGACAATGAGCAGTTCTTC. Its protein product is CSARHTDNEQFF.

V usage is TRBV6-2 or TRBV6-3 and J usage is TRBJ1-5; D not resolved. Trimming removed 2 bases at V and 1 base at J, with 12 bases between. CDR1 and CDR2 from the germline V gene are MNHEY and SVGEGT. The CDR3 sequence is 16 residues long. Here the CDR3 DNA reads TGTGCCAGCAGTTACCTCGGGGTCCTCAGCAATCAGCCCCAGCATTTT. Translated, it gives CASSYLGVLSNQPQHF.

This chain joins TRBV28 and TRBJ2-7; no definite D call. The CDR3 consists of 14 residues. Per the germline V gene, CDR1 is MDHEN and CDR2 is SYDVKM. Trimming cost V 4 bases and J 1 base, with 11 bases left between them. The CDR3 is CASSCLAQSYEQYF. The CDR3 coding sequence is TGTGCCAGCAGTTGTTTGGCCCAATCCTACGAGCAGTACTTC.